This T cell receptor (beta chain) was recovered during a study of response to subunit inactivated influenza vaccine listed by TCRdb under 2018. Background for the entire study: The study used deep quantitative T cell receptor repertoire profiling to track responses to a trivalent subunit inactivated influenza vaccine.

The full study reports these points: The authors suggested that each seasonal influenza vaccination may recruit only a limited number of new T cells.

Spanning cysteine to phenylalanine, the CDR3 consists of 14 amino acids. The read is trimmed to its CDR3 DNA, 42 bases read in frame from base 1. The germline V gene gives CDR1 as SQVTM and CDR2 as ANQGSEA. Trimming removed 6 bases from V and 9 bases from J; the gene matches leave 12 bases unexplained. To prepare the library, RT-PCR was applied. The instrument given in TCRdb is Illumina HiSeq 2500. The public sequencing data were trimmed at Q25 with fastp and processed into clonotypes with MiXCR by TCRdb, which kept only in-frame beta chains. Each record represents a unique CDR3 protein, reported with the most common genes and DNA among its rows. The sample profile shows 450,000 to 700,000 distinct CDR3 sequences; about 14% of them were found once. Roughly 10% of the sample is held by the ten biggest clonotypes. A word on this clonotype: What this receptor recognizes is not known. Within one base of it there is no much larger clone, and no base qualities were kept.

The V gene is TRBV29-1 and the J gene is TRBJ2-4, and 9 junction bases match TRBD1. The specimen comprised PBMCs from blood, sampled 11 to 12 days after vaccination. This clonotype originated in a man aged 50 to 59 who received an inactivated influenza vaccine. Donor details come from another sample of the same person, matched by shared clones. CDR3 sequence: CSVRTGATEGIQYF. The nucleotides are TGCAGCGTACGGACAGGGGCCACTGAAGGCATTCAGTACTTC.